This paragraph reports one T cell receptor (beta chain). These data originate in a study of blood T cell repertoires in COVID-19. Across the study: The analysed material was cDNA or gDNA that came from T cells, B-cell-depleted T cells, or PBMCs.

Germline CDR1 is SGHNT and CDR2 is YYREEE (reference sequence). The CDR3 runs 16 residues. The V and J ends lost 5 bases and 2 bases respectively, with 19 bases between them. In the authors' methods: The authors estimated nucleated cell counts from reference gene primer amplification. Libraries were prepared by immunoSEQ multiplex PCR; TCRdb keeps only in-frame clonotypes and omits some of them. The V and J calls and clone size come from that table; D and trimming were worked out from the DNA. The data show under 200,000 clones, more than 85% seen once. This sequence joins TRBV5-4 and TRBJ1-1; tentatively, D is TRBD1 (6 bases). Material for sequencing was peripheral blood. This clonotype was obtained from a man between 60 and 75 years old with COVID-19, enrolled during active disease. Here the CDR3 reads CASRSWGGRDNTEAFF. In nucleotides, the CDR3 is TGTGCCAGCAGGTCGTGGGGGGGGCGCGATAACACTGAAGCTTTCTTT.